One sample yielded the 14 T cell receptor beta chains listed below, sequenced in a study of shared T cell receptors in the human thymus. TCRdb keeps only in-frame clones here, not all; method: immunoSEQ multiplex PCR. The sample has approximately 400,000 clones; approximately 95% are singletons. The specimen was thymocytes. These receptors were collected from a human donor.

This chain uses TRBV5-1 with TRBJ1-2; no definite D call. The CDR3 spans 12 residues. Germline V gene sequence: CDR1 SGHRS, CDR2 YFSETQ. V dropped 0 bases and J dropped 8 bases, with 8 bases sitting between them. The CDR3 sequence: CASSLATGGYTF. The CDR3 region has the DNA TGCGCCAGCAGCTTGGCAACCGGGGGCTACACCTTC. Complete variable domain (other parts from reference TRBV5-1 and TRBJ1-2): KAGVTQTPRYLIKTRGQQVTLSCSPISGHRSVSWYQQTPGQGLQFLFEYFSETQRNKGNFPGRFSGRQFSNSRSEMNVSTLELGDSALYLCASSLATGGYTFGSGTRLTVV.

This clone has more than one count but fewer than ten. The rearrangement links TRBV30 to TRBJ1-2; D perhaps matches TRBD1 (6 bases). Per the germline V gene, CDR1 is GTSNPN and CDR2 is SVGIG (reference sequence). The CDR3 runs to 14 residues. The ends were cut back, 0 bases at V and 5 bases at J, with 13 bases in the middle. The CDR3 sequence: CAWSVQGSLYGYTF. CDR3 bases: TGTGCCTGGAGTGTACAGGGCAGTCTTTATGGCTACACCTTC.

The chain employs TRBV15 and TRBJ2-1; 8 nucleotides line up with TRBD2. V shed 5 bases, J shed 4 bases, and the junction held 7 bases outside the gene matches. The CDR3 consists of 15 residues. Per germline, CDR1 LNHNV and CDR2 YYDKDF (reference sequence). CDR3 sequence reads: CATSARLAWYNEQFF. CDR3 coding DNA: TGTGCCACCAGCGCCCGACTAGCGTGGTACAATGAGCAGTTCTTC. The full variable domain, in which reference TRBV15 and TRBJ2-1 provide the parts outside the CDR3, is DAMVIQNPRYQVTQFGKPVTLSCSQTLNHNVMYWYQQKSSQAPKLLFHYYDKDFNNEADTPDNFQSRRPNTSFCFLDIRSPGLGDTAMYLCATSARLAWYNEQFFGPGTRLTVL.

V and J are TRBV4-2 and TRBJ2-7, with 7 bases that match TRBD1. CDR3 size: 14 residues. V was pared by 3 bases and J by 6 bases, with 8 bases of the junction left unmatched. CDR1 and CDR2 (germline): LGHNA, YNFKEQ. The CDR3 sequence: CASSQRDRDGEQYF. In DNA, the CDR3 is TGTGCCAGCAGCCAGCGAGACAGGGACGGCGAGCAGTACTTC.

This chain uses TRBV9 with TRBJ1-3; no firm D call. The CDR3 runs to 14 residues. V lost 0 bases and J 8 bases, leaving 12 bases between the germline ends. In germline, CDR1 is SGDLS, CDR2 YYNGEE. In DNA form, the CDR3 reads TGTGCCAGCAGCGTAGACTTGGGATCGGACACCATATATTTT. Translation gives CASSVDLGSDTIYF.

V gene TRBV10-1 combines with J gene TRBJ2-2; the match to TRBD2 covers 10 bases. V lost 5 bases and J lost 3; bases outside the gene matches: 3. The CDR3 covers 15 residues. Germline CDR1 reads WNHNN; CDR2 reads SYGVQD (reference sequence). CDR3 sequence reads: CASSLAGEDTGELFF. The CDR3 DNA is TGCGCCAGCAGTCTAGCGGGAGAGGACACCGGGGAGCTGTTTTTT.

The rearrangement links TRBV11-2 to TRBJ1-2; weak D call: TRBD1 (6 bases). Trimming pared 0 bases from V and 7 bases from J, leaving 27 bases between. Looked up from germline, CDR1 is SGHAT and CDR2 is FQNNGV. The CDR3 is 19 residues long. The CDR3 DNA reads TGTGCCAGCAGCTTAGATATTAGAGGGGGAGAACGAAGGATCTGTGGCTACACCTTC. Amino acids: CASSLDIRGGERRICGYTF.

V and J are TRBV5-6 and TRBJ1-1; D is ambiguous. The CDR3 covers 16 residues. Germline V gene sequence: CDR1 SGHDT, CDR2 YYEEEE. V was trimmed by 2 bases and J by 6 bases, leaving 20 bases between them. This CDR3 is CASSFRAAGSHPEAFF. The DNA of the CDR3 is TGTGCCAGCAGCTTCCGGGCGGCCGGGTCCCACCCTGAAGCTTTCTTT.

This chain joins TRBV5-4 and TRBJ2-5; TRBD2 might be the D (6 bases). V was clipped by 3 bases and J by 5 bases, with 8 bases between them. Germline V gives CDR1 SGHNT, CDR2 YYREEE (reference sequence). The CDR3 is made up of 12 amino acids. Written as DNA, the CDR3 is TGTGCCAGCAGCTATCGGGGGGAGACCCAGTACTTC. Translating it yields CASSYRGETQYF. The whole variable domain, remainder taken from reference TRBV5-4 and TRBJ2-5, is ETGVTQSPTHLIKTRGQQVTLRCSSQSGHNTVSWYQQALGQGPQFIFQYYREEENGRGNFPPRFSGLQFPNYSSELNVNALELDDSALYLCASSYRGETQYFGPGTRLLVL.

V gene TRBV27 combines with J gene TRBJ2-6; D remains ambiguous. CDR1 is MNHEY and CDR2 is SMNVEV in the germline V gene (reference sequence). The CDR3 extends over 15 amino acids. V was shortened by 2 bases and J by 2 bases, with 7 bases between the two germline ends. DNA for the CDR3: TGTGCCAGCAGTTTACTCCCTCCTGGGGCCAACGTCCTGACTTTC. Protein product: CASSLLPPGANVLTF.

This clone has only one observation. The rearrangement uses TRBV18 and TRBJ2-7, with 7 bases aligning to TRBD1. The germline CDR1 and CDR2 sequences are KGHSH and LQKENI. This CDR3 has 15 residues. V shed 3 bases and J 2 bases; nucleotides not matched to a gene: 7. In DNA, the CDR3 is TGTGCCAGCTCACCCGGACAGGAGACCCCCTACGAGCAGTACTTC. Translation: CASSPGQETPYEQYF.

The rearrangement links TRBV27 to TRBJ2-7; perhaps D is TRBD1 or TRBD2 (5 bases each). The CDR3 is 15 amino acids. Trimming left V 0 bases short and J 2 bases short, with 11 bases between. Germline V CDR1 and CDR2: MNHEY, SMNVEV (reference sequence). The CDR3 loop is CASSLSLQGAYEQYF. DNA of the CDR3: TGTGCCAGCAGTTTATCGCTGCAGGGAGCCTACGAGCAGTACTTC.

The chain has TRBV19 and TRBJ1-4; weak D call: TRBD1 (6 bases). Trimming took 0 bases from V and 5 from J, leaving 16 bases between them. CDR1 and CDR2 (germline): LNHDA, SQIVND (reference sequence). The CDR3 is 17 residues long. Here the CDR3 DNA reads TGTGCCAGTAGTATAGAAAGTTGGGCAGGGGAGAATGAAAAACTGTTTTTT. It translates to CASSIESWAGENEKLFF.

This chain uses TRBV5-5 with TRBJ2-5; weak D call: TRBD2 (6 bases). The CDR3 is made up of 14 amino acids. Germline assignment: CDR1 SGHKS and CDR2 YYEKEE (reference sequence). V lost 2 bases and J lost 1, with 9 bases in between. The CDR3 DNA reads TGTGCCAGCAGCTTCGGGGGTATCCAAGAGACCCAGTACTTC. This codes for CASSFGGIQETQYF.